This T cell receptor (beta chain) was identified in a study of shared clonotypes between healthy human individuals. The V gene end was trimmed by 2 bases and the J gene end by 5 bases; junction bases not matched to a gene: 10. CDR1 is LGHNA, CDR2 YSLEER, per germline. The CDR3 length is 16 residues. Sequencing was performed with immunoSEQ multiplex PCR; in TCRdb, only in-frame clones are kept and a portion is missing. The table includes about 1,800,000 clones, approximately 94% detected once. As defined, naive CD8 cells were CD45RO-negative and positively selected for CCR7, with terminally differentiated effector memory CD45RA+ cells excluded.

Sequencing was done on a sample of naive CD8+ T cells sorted from blood. V is TRBV4-3 and J is TRBJ2-7; 9 bases agree with TRBD2. The receptor's source is a young man in good health. CDR3 DNA sequence: TGCGCCAGCAGCCAAACTGTAGCGGGAGAGGCCGACGAGCAGTACTTC. Residues: CASSQTVAGEADEQYF.